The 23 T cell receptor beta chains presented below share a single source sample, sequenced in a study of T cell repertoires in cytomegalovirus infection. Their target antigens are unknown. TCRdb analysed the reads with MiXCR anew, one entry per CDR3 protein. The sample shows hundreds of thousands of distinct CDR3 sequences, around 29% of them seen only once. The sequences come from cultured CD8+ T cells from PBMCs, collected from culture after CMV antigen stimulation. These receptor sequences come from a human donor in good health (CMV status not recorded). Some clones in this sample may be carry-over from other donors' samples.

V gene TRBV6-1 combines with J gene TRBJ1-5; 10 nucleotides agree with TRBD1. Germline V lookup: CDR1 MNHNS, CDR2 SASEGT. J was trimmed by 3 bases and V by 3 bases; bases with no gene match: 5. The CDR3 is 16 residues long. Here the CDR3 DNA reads TGTGCCAGCAGTGAGTGGGGGACAGGGGACAATCAGCCCCAGCATTTT. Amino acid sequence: CASSEWGTGDNQPQHF.

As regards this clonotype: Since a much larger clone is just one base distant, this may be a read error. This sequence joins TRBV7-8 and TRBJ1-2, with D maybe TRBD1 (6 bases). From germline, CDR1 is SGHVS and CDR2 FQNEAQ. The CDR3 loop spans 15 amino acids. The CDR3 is CASSLGGLGGDGYAF. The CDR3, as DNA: TGTGCCAGCAGCTTAGGGGGATTGGGGGGCGATGGCTACGCCTTC.

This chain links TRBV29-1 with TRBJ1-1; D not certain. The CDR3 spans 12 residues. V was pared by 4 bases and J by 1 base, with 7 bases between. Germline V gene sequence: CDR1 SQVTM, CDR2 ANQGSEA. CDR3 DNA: TGCAGCGTTGGAAGGGCGAACACTGAAGCTTTCTTT. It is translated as CSVGRANTEAFF.

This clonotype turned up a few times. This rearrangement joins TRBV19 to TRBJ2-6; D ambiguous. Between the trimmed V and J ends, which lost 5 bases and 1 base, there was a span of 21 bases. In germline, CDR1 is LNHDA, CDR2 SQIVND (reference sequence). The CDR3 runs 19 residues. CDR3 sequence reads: CASSAPRWQARSGANVLTF. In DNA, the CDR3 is TGTGCCAGTAGTGCCCCTCGATGGCAGGCCCGATCTGGGGCCAACGTCCTGACTTTC.

CDR3 bases: TGTGCCATCAGTGAGTCGGGCGCGAGCGGGGGGGCCGCAGATACGCAGTATTTT. This codes for CAISESGASGGAADTQYF. V and J are TRBV10-3 and TRBJ2-3, with 10 bases lining up with TRBD2. The CDR3 loop spans 18 amino acids. With 0 bases clipped from V and 4 bases from J, the junction kept 10 bases outside the gene matches. Germline V lookup: CDR1 ENHRY, CDR2 SYGVKD.

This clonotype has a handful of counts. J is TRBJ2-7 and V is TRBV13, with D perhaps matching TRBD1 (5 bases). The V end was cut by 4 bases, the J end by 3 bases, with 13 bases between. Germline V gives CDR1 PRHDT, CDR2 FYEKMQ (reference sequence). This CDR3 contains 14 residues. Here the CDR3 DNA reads TGTGCCAGCAGCTCCTCTTTGGACATCTACGAGCAGTACTTC. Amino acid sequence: CASSSSLDIYEQYF.

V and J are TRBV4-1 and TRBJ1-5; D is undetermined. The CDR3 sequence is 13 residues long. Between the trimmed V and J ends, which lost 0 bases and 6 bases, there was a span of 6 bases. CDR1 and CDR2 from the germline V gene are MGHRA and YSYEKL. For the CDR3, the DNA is TGCGCCAGCAGCCAAGAAAGGTTTCAGCCCCAGCATTTT. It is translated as CASSQERFQPQHF.

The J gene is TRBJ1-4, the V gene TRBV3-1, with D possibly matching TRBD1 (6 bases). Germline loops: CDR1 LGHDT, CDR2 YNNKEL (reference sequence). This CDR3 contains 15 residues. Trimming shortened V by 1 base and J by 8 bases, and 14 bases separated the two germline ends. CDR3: CASSQGDLGGEKLFF. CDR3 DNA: TGTGCCAGCAGCCAAGGGGACCTGGGGGGCGAAAAACTGTTTTTT.

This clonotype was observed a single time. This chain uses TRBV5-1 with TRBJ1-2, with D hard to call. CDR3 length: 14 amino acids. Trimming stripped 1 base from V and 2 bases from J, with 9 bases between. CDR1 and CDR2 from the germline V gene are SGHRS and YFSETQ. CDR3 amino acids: CASSLKGGNYGYTF. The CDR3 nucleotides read TGCGCCAGCAGCTTGAAGGGTGGAAACTATGGCTACACCTTC. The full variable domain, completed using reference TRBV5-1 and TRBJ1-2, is KAGVTQTPRYLIKTRGQQVTLSCSPISGHRSVSWYQQTPGQGLQFLFEYFSETQRNKGNFPGRFSGRQFSNSRSEMNVSTLELGDSALYLCASSLKGGNYGYTFGSGTRLTVV.

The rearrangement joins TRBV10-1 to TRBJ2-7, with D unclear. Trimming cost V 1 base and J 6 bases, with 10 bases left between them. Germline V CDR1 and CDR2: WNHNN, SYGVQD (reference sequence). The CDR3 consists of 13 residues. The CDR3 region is CASSEYPGSEQYF. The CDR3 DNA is TGCGCCAGCAGTGAGTACCCGGGCTCCGAGCAGTACTTC.

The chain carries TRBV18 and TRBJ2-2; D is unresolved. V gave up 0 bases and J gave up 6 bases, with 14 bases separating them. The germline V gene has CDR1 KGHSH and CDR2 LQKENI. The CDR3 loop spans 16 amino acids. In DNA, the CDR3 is TGTGCCAGCTCACCACCCGAAGGTCTTGGCGCCGGGGAGCTGTTTTTT. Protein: CASSPPEGLGAGELFF.

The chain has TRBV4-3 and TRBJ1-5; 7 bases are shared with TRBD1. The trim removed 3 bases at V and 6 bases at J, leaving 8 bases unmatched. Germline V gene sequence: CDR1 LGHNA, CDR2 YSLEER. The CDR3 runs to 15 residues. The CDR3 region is CASSQNLGQLQPQHF. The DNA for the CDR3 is TGCGCCAGCAGCCAGAATTTGGGACAGCTTCAGCCCCAGCATTTT.

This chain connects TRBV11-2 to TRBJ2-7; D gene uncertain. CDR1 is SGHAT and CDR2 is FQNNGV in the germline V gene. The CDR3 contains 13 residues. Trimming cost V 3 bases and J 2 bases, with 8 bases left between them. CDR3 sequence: CASSLTPTYEQYV. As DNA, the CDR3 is TGTGCCAGCAGCTTGACACCGACCTACGAGCAGTACGTC.

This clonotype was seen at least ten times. The chain's CDR3 is CASTVGKRPNEQFF. The CDR3 DNA reads as TGTGCCAGCACCGTAGGGAAAAGACCGAATGAGCAGTTCTTC. The chain employs TRBV7-8 and TRBJ2-1; D is ambiguous. CDR1 is SGHVS, CDR2 FQNEAQ, per germline. V dropped 7 bases and J dropped 7 bases, with 17 bases sitting between them. The CDR3 is made up of 14 amino acids.

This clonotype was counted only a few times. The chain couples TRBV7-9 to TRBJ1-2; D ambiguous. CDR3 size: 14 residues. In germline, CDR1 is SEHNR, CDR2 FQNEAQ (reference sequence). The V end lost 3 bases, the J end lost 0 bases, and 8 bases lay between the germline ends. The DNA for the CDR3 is TGTGCCAGCAGCTTCGGAGGTTCTAACTATGGCTACACCTTC. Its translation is CASSFGGSNYGYTF.

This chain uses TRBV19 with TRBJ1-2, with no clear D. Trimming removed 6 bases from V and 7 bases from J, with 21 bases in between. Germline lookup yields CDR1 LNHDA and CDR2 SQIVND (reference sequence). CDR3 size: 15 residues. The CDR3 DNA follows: TGTGCCAGTAGCCATAAGGGCGCCAGGTCCGGTGGCTACACCTTC. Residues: CASSHKGARSGGYTF. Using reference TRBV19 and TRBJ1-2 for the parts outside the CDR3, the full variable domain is DGGITQSPKYLFRKEGQNVTLSCEQNLNHDAMYWYRQDPGQGLRLIYYSQIVNDFQKGDIAEGYSVSREKKESFPLTVTSAQKNPTAFYLCASSHKGARSGGYTFGSGTRLTVV.

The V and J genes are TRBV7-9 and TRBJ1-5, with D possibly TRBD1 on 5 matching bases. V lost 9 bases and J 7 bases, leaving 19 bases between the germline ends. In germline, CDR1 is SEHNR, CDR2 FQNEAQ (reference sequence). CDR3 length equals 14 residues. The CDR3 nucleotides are TGTGCCAGTCAGCGGGGGGGGATGGGACAGCCCCAGCATTTT. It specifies CASQRGGMGQPQHF.

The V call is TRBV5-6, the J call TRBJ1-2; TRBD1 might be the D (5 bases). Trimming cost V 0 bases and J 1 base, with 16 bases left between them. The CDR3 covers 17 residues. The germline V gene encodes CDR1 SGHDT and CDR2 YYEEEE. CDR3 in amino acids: CASSLGTGTLFNYGYTF. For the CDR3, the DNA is TGTGCCAGCAGCTTGGGAACCGGGACCCTATTTAACTATGGCTACACCTTC.

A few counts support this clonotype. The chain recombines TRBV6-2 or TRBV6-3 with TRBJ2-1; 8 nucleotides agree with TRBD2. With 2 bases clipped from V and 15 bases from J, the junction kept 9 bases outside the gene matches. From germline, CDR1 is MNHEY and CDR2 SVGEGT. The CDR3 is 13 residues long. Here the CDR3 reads CASSYVAGNLRFF. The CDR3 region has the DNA TGTGCCAGCAGTTACGTAGCGGGGAACCTTCGGTTCTTC.

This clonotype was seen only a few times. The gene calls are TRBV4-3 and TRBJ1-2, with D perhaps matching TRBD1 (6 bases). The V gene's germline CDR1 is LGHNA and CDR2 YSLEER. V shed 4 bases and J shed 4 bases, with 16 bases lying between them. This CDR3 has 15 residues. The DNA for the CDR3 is TGCGCCAGCAGCCCGGGGGGGCAGGCGCTCTATGGCTACACCTTC. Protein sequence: CASSPGGQALYGYTF.

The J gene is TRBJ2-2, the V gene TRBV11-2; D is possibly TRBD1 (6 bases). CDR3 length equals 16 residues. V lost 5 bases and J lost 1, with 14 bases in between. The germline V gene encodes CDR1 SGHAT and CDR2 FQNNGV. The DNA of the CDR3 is TGTGCCAGCAGCCTATGGGACACAGGGAACACCGGGGAGCTGTTTTTT. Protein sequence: CASSLWDTGNTGELFF.

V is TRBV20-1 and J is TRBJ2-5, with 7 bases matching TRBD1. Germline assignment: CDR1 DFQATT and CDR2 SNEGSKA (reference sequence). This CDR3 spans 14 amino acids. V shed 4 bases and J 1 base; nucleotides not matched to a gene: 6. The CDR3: CSATEDRAQETQYF. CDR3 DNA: TGCAGTGCTACTGAAGACAGGGCCCAAGAGACCCAGTACTTC.

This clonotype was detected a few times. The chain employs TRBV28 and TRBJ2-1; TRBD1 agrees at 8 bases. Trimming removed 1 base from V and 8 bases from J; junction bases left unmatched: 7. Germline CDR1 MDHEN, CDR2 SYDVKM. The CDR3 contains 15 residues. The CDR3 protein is CASSLSPGGWDEQFF. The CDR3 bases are TGTGCCAGCAGTTTATCGCCAGGGGGCTGGGATGAGCAGTTCTTC.